The 26 T cell receptor beta chains below all came from one sample that was sequenced in a study of Graves' ophthalmopathy and Graves' hyperthyroidism. Amplification of the TCR beta CDR3 regions used RNA transcripts (as template). Investigators did first-round RT-PCR with HTBI primers, then second-round multiplex PCR. TCRdb called the multiplex PCR reads again in MiXCR, with one record for every CDR3 protein. Of 740,000 or so distinct CDR3 sequences detected, roughly 40% appear once; the ten largest clones hold 44%. The sample comprised peripheral blood. The source of these receptors is an adult man with Graves' ophthalmopathy.

V and J are TRBV10-1 and TRBJ2-1; possible D gene TRBD1, 6 bases. The germline V and J ends were trimmed by 3 bases and 7 bases, with 10 bases remaining between them. Germline assignment: CDR1 WNHNN and CDR2 SYGVQD (reference sequence). The CDR3 covers 13 residues. DNA for the CDR3: TGCGCCAGCAGTGATCAGGGGCGGAATGAGCAGTTCTTC. Translating gives CASSDQGRNEQFF.

This clonotype was counted only a few times. The rearrangement uses TRBV20-1 and TRBJ2-5; D might be TRBD1 (6 bases). Germline loops: CDR1 DFQATT, CDR2 SNEGSKA (reference sequence). The CDR3 totals 15 residues. The V gene lost 0 bases and the J gene lost 5 bases, with 16 bases spanning the gap. CDR3 region: CSAREERQVIETQYF. The CDR3 DNA sequence: TGCAGTGCTAGAGAAGAGAGACAGGTCATCGAGACCCAGTACTTC.

This clonotype was observed many times. V is TRBV2 and J is TRBJ1-2; D ambiguous. Germline CDR1 SNHLY, CDR2 FYNNEI. The V end lost 6 bases, the J end lost 2 bases, and 7 bases lay between the germline ends. This CDR3 is built from 12 residues. CDR3 in DNA: TGTGCCAGCAGGCCGGGAAACTATGGCTACACCTTC. It specifies CASRPGNYGYTF.

The chain couples TRBV24-1 to TRBJ1-5, with 7 bases identical to TRBD1. The junction had 7 bases not matched to a gene; V was cut back by 4 bases and J by 5 bases. Germline V gene data show CDR1 as KGHDR and CDR2 as SFDVKD. The CDR3 has 15 amino acids. The CDR3 bases are TGTGCCACCAGTGACCCAGGGACAGTTCATCAGCCCCAGCATTTT. This translates into CATSDPGTVHQPQHF.

This rearrangement joins TRBV2 to TRBJ1-2; D may be TRBD1 (5 bases). With 6 bases removed from V and 0 bases from J, the gap between germline ends came to 14 bases. CDR1 is SNHLY and CDR2 is FYNNEI in the germline V gene. The CDR3 runs to 15 residues. The DNA for the CDR3 is TGTGCCAGCAGCCAAGGGACGGACGCTAACTATGGCTACACCTTC. This sequence encodes CASSQGTDANYGYTF.

V is TRBV11-2 and J is TRBJ1-1, with D perhaps matching TRBD1 (6 bases). The length of the CDR3 is 15 residues. The V end lost 5 bases, the J end lost 6 bases, and 19 bases lay between the germline ends. From germline, CDR1 is SGHAT and CDR2 FQNNGV. The DNA of the CDR3 is TGTGCCAGCAGCCCAGTCATGGGGGGCCGGGCTGAAGCTTTCTTT. It encodes CASSPVMGGRAEAFF.

CDR3 region: CASSLGFAGGQETQYF. CDR3 coding DNA: TGTGCCAGCAGCTTGGGTTTTGCGGGGGGGCAGGAGACCCAGTACTTC. V and J are TRBV5-6 and TRBJ2-5; 9 bases are a match to TRBD2. J gave up 5 bases and V 0 bases, and 8 bases lay outside the gene matches. CDR1 SGHDT and CDR2 YYEEEE come from the germline V gene. This CDR3 region has 16 residues. Complete variable domain (other parts from reference TRBV5-6 and TRBJ2-5): DAGVTQSPTHLIKTRGQQVTLRCSPKSGHDTVSWYQQALGQGPQFIFQYYEEEERQRGNFPDRFSGHQFPNYSSELNVNALLLGDSALYLCASSLGFAGGQETQYFGPGTRLLVL.

This clonotype showed up just a few times. The chain joins TRBV20-1 to TRBJ1-2, with a weak D call TRBD1 (5 bases). Trimming stripped 5 bases from V and 3 bases from J, with 13 bases between. The CDR3 extends over 13 amino acids. Germline lookup yields CDR1 DFQATT and CDR2 SNEGSKA (reference sequence). The CDR3 DNA is TGCAGTGCTTTCACTAGCAGGGACTATGGCTACACCTTC. It specifies CSAFTSRDYGYTF.

This clonotype was counted ten times or more. This sequence joins TRBV19 and TRBJ1-1; maybe TRBD1 (5 bases). Germline V gene sequence: CDR1 LNHDA, CDR2 SQIVND (reference sequence). CDR3 length: 12 residues. V was clipped by 8 bases and J by 4 bases, with 11 bases between them. The CDR3 nucleotides read TGTGCCAGTTTCTCCGGGGGCACTGAAGCTTTCTTT. Protein: CASFSGGTEAFF.

This chain uses TRBV9 with TRBJ2-7, with 8 bases aligning to TRBD2. Trimming cost V 3 bases and J 0 bases; bases outside gene matches: 5. CDR3 length: 15 residues. Germline V lookup: CDR1 SGDLS, CDR2 YYNGEE. The CDR3 DNA is TGTGCCAGCAGCGGGGGTAGCGGGGACTCCTACGAGCAGTACTTC. Its protein is CASSGGSGDSYEQYF.

This clonotype was detected only a few times. This chain connects TRBV12-3 or TRBV12-4 to TRBJ1-5, with TRBD1 identical over 10 bases. V was clipped by 7 bases and J by 4 bases; unmatched bases: 10. The CDR3 covers 16 residues. CDR3 in amino acids: CASTSRGQGLNQPQHF. The CDR3 region has the DNA TGTGCCAGCACCTCTAGGGGACAGGGGTTGAATCAGCCCCAGCATTTT.

V gene TRBV2 combines with J gene TRBJ1-2; TRBD1 matches 10 bases. The germline V gene encodes CDR1 SNHLY and CDR2 FYNNEI. The CDR3 has 14 residues. V dropped 6 bases and J dropped 8; count of bases not matched to a gene: 9. Here the CDR3 DNA reads TGTGCCAGCAGCCTCGGACAGGGGGAGGAGGGCTACACCTTC. It encodes CASSLGQGEEGYTF.

Turning to this clonotype: Its ends do not fully match the called genes, so a read error is possible. This chain uses TRBV9 with TRBJ2-5; D is undetermined. Germline loops: CDR1 SGDLS, CDR2 YYNGEE. The CDR3 sequence is 13 residues long. The CDR3 loop reads CAGSADRWETQYF. In DNA, the CDR3 is TGTGCCGGCAGCGCAGACCGCTGGGAGACCCAGTACTTC.

This clonotype has a count of ten or more. The chain has TRBV7-9 and TRBJ2-7; TRBD1 aligns across 9 bases. This CDR3 spans 15 amino acids. V lost 5 bases and J lost 2; bases outside the gene matches: 7. Per the germline V gene, CDR1 is SEHNR and CDR2 is FQNEAQ (reference sequence). CDR3 loop: CASSQGQGETYEQYF. Written as DNA, the CDR3 is TGTGCCAGCAGCCAGGGACAGGGAGAGACCTACGAGCAGTACTTC.

In nucleotides, the CDR3 is TGTGCCAGCAGCACGGGACTAGGAGGGCACGAGACCCAGTACTTC. Its translation: CASSTGLGGHETQYF. The chain joins TRBV12-3 or TRBV12-4 to TRBJ2-5; 8 bases match TRBD2. The CDR3 sequence is 15 residues long. The V gene end was trimmed by 6 bases and the J gene end by 5 bases; junction bases not matched to a gene: 11.

Here the CDR3 reads CAIKGTGDADTQYF. In nucleotides, the CDR3 is TGTGCCATCAAAGGGACAGGGGACGCAGATACGCAGTATTTT. The chain has TRBV10-3 and TRBJ2-3, with 10 bases aligning to TRBD1. Germline V gene data show CDR1 as ENHRY and CDR2 as SYGVKD. V was clipped by 7 bases and J by 4 bases; unmatched bases: 5. The length of the CDR3 is 14 residues.

This chain uses TRBV7-9 with TRBJ1-4, with TRBD1 as a possible D gene (6 bases). The CDR3 loop spans 16 amino acids. V lost 4 bases and J lost 11, with 23 bases in between. Germline V gives CDR1 SEHNR, CDR2 FQNEAQ (reference sequence). The CDR3 here is CASSSVGDNDVGKLFF. CDR3 coding DNA: TGTGCCAGCAGCTCCGTGGGGGACAATGACGTCGGCAAACTGTTTTTT.

This clonotype has more than one count but fewer than ten. V usage is TRBV7-2 and J usage is TRBJ2-5; 12 bases line up with TRBD1. Germline V gives CDR1 SGHTA, CDR2 FQGNSA. This CDR3 contains 15 residues. V dropped 5 bases and J dropped 5; count of bases not matched to a gene: 6. DNA for the CDR3: TGTGCCAGCAGCCCGGATGGGACAGGGGGCGAGACCCAGTACTTC. Translating it yields CASSPDGTGGETQYF.

For this clonotype: Relative to the germline gene, one junction end is altered; a read error may explain this. The chain carries TRBV11-2 and TRBJ1-2; 7 positions agree with TRBD1. CDR3 length: 15 residues. CDR1 is SGHAT, CDR2 FQNNGV, per germline. The CDR3 sequence: CASSLLTGSDYGYTF. The CDR3 DNA follows: TGCGCCAGCAGCCTCCTGACAGGGTCGGACTATGGCTACACCTTC.

This clonotype was counted many times. The chain joins TRBV9 to TRBJ2-5, with TRBD1 matching over 7 bases. The CDR3 consists of 14 residues. J was trimmed by 6 bases and V by 4 bases; bases with no gene match: 9. The germline V gene encodes CDR1 SGDLS and CDR2 YYNGEE. CDR3 DNA sequence: TGTGCCAGCAGCTCGGCCGGGACAGTGCAGACCCAGTACTTC. It codes for CASSSAGTVQTQYF.

This sequence joins TRBV7-9 and TRBJ2-2; D is possibly TRBD2 (6 bases). With 6 bases removed from V and 4 bases from J, the gap between germline ends came to 18 bases. CDR1 and CDR2 from the germline V gene are SEHNR and FQNEAQ (reference sequence). The CDR3 runs 16 residues. The CDR3 spells CASSSYGTDGTGELFF. The CDR3 DNA follows: TGTGCCAGCAGTTCCTACGGGACTGATGGCACCGGGGAGCTGTTTTTT.

This clonotype was found many times. This chain uses TRBV7-9 with TRBJ2-2; D unresolved. The CDR3 covers 13 residues. Germline CDR1 reads SEHNR; CDR2 reads FQNEAQ (reference sequence). V was shortened by 3 bases and J by 6 bases, with 8 bases between the two germline ends. CDR3 protein: CASSFRPAGELFF. In DNA, the CDR3 is TGTGCCAGCAGCTTTCGTCCAGCCGGGGAGCTGTTTTTT.

V is TRBV29-1 and J is TRBJ1-5; 8 bases are a match to TRBD1. CDR1 is SQVTM and CDR2 is ANQGSEA in the germline V gene. V gave up 7 bases and J gave up 7 bases; unmatched junction bases: 9. The CDR3 loop spans 13 amino acids. The DNA of the CDR3 is TGCAGCGGTCAGACAGGGGTAGGCCAGCCCCAGCATTTT. Translation gives CSGQTGVGQPQHF.

This clonotype has ten or more counts. The chain employs TRBV28 and TRBJ1-6; unclear D gene. CDR1 is MDHEN and CDR2 is SYDVKM in the germline V gene. The germline V and J ends were trimmed by 6 bases and 0 bases, with 6 bases remaining between them. This CDR3 comprises 14 residues. The CDR3 DNA follows: TGTGCCAGCAGGGTGAGCTCCTATAATTCACCCCTCCACTTT. Its protein product is CASRVSSYNSPLHF.

Regarding this clonotype: A much larger clone differs by one base, so this may be a read error. The rearrangement links TRBV25-1 to TRBJ1-2; D unresolved. The CDR3 consists of 15 residues. The germline gives CDR1 MGHDK, CDR2 SYGVNS. V lost 10 bases and J 3 bases, leaving 21 bases between the germline ends. CDR3 amino acids: CAISNMRLPYYGYTF. CDR3 coding DNA: TGTGCCATCTCCAATATGAGGCTCCCCTACTATGGCTACACCTTC.

The chain combines TRBV5-1 with TRBJ2-7; a possible D gene is TRBD2 (5 bases). The CDR3 runs 13 residues. The V end was cut by 0 bases, the J end by 3 bases, with 7 bases between. Germline values: CDR1 SGHRS, CDR2 YFSETQ. CDR3 amino acids: CASSLGRFYEQYF. The CDR3 DNA reads as TGCGCCAGCAGCTTGGGGAGGTTCTACGAGCAGTACTTC.